The T cell receptor beta chain under discussion was sequenced for a study of T cell repertoires in cytomegalovirus infection. Study details: Shared public TCR beta signatures pointed to both CMV infection and a matching HLA type.

TCRdb independently ran MiXCR on the reads; one entry per CDR3 protein. The sample lists 630,000 or so distinct CDR3 sequences, roughly a quarter occurring once. This clonotype was found many times. What it binds is unknown. General study results and limits: HLA-C-restricted TCR beta clonotypes specific for CMV led the ex vivo response. Cumulative public TCR beta family frequency identified CMV carriers with the relevant HLA.

This CDR3 is built from 13 residues. The V and J ends lost 5 bases and 0 bases respectively, with 5 bases between them. This sequence was found in a human donor in good health (CMV status not recorded). Some clones in this sample may be carry-over from other donors' samples. The chain couples TRBV12-3 or TRBV12-4 to TRBJ1-5; D uncertain. The source material was CD8+ T cells from PBMCs. CDR3 nucleotide sequence: TGTGCCAGCAGTCCCGTTAGCAATCAGCCCCAGCATTTT. It is translated as CASSPVSNQPQHF.